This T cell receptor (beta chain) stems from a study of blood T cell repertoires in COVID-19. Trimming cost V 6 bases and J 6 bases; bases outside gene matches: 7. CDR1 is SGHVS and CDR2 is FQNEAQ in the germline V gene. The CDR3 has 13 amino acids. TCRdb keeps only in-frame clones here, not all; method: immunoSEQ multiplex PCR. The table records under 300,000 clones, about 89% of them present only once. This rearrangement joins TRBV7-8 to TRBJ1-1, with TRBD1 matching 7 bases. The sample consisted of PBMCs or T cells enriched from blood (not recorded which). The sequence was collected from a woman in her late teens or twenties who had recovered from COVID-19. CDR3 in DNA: TGTGCCAGCAGGTTTACAGGGGAGGCTGAAGCTTTCTTT. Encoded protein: CASRFTGEAEAFF.